This record covers a single TCR beta chain. MiXCR was run by TCRdb on the 5' RACE reads, yielding one entry per CDR3 protein. Of approximately 240,000 distinct CDR3 sequences in the sample, around 15% are singletons; the top ten hold around 3.8%. The data originate from a study of T-cell memory formation after mild COVID-19. Germline CDR1 SGHRS, CDR2 YFSETQ. Trimming cost V 1 base and J 5 bases, with 15 bases left between them. The CDR3 extends over 15 amino acids. The rearrangement joins TRBV5-1 to TRBJ1-2; no clear D gene. Sample: PBMCs or a T cell subset sorted from them (not recorded which). The receptor was isolated from a man between 18 and 29 years old who had mild COVID-19 (a few samples of this study predate the infection). Cell type and time point are not known. DNA of the CDR3: TGCGCCAGCAGCTTGTCCGGCAGATCTGGATATGGCTACACCTTC. Its translation: CASSLSGRSGYGYTF.